What follows is one T cell receptor (beta chain) and its context. Its antigen is undetermined. This record belongs to a study of cytomegalovirus exposure and HLA in healthy donors. Study-level information: Later analysis reported that the roughly 130 validation repertoires shared the platform of the approximately 670 first-cohort repertoires.

The ends lost 2 bases at V and 3 bases at J; junction bases unmatched: 2. The germline V gene encodes CDR1 SGHKS and CDR2 YYEKEE (reference sequence). The CDR3 has 14 residues. Only in-frame clones appear in the TCRdb table, and some are missing; sequencing was by immunoSEQ multiplex PCR. The data contain 55,000 to 70,000 clones, roughly nine tenths of them singletons. Study-level findings and limits: The finding came from a later analysis; first-cohort TCR clusters tended to co-occur in the 90 to 150 validation repertoires. According to the study, roughly 160 TCR beta chains were cytomegalovirus-associated.

The sequence came from a woman aged 25 to 45 in good health and CMV-seronegative. Sequences were obtained from PBMCs. The V gene is TRBV5-5, the J gene TRBJ2-3; 8 bases map to TRBD2. In DNA form, the CDR3 reads TGTGCCAGCAGCTTTAGCGGGAAGACAGATACGCAGTATTTT. It codes for CASSFSGKTDTQYF.